This TCR beta chain was captured in a study of blood T cell repertoires in COVID-19. CDR1 KGHDR and CDR2 SFDVKD come from the germline V gene. V gave up 3 bases and J gave up 7 bases, with 11 bases separating them. CDR3 length: 13 residues. Measured with immunoSEQ multiplex PCR; TCRdb has only the in-frame clones, and not every one. Of fewer than 150,000 clones listed, around 85% are singletons. Sequencing used peripheral blood. The sequence was obtained from a man between 65 and 85 years old who had recovered from COVID-19. This chain links TRBV24-1 with TRBJ1-2; perhaps TRBD1 as D (6 bases). This CDR3 is CATSDTTGSGYTF. The CDR3 coding sequence is TGTGCCACCAGTGATACTACAGGGTCTGGCTACACCTTC.